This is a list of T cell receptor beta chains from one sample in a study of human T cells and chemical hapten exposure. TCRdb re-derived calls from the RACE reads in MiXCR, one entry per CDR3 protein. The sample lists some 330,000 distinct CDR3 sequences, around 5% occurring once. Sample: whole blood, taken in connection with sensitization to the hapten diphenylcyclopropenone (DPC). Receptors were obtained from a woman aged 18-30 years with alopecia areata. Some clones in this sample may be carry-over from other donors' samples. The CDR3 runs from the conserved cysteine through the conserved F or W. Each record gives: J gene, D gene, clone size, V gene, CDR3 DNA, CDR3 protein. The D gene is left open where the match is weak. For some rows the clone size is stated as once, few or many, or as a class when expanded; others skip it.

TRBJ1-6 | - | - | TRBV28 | TGTGCCAGCAGTTTGCTCAGCTCCTATAATTCACCCCTCCACTTT | CASSLLSSYNSPLHF
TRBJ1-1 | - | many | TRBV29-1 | TGCAGCGTTGTTGGACGTTTTCTATCTGAAGCTTTCTTT | CSVVGRFLSEAFF
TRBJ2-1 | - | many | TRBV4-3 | TGCGCCAGCAGCCAAGATTGGAGCTCCTACAATGAGCAGTTCTTC | CASSQDWSSYNEQFF
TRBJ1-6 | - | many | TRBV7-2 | TGTGCCAGCAGCTCCGTGGGGGGCGCGTGGAATTCACCCCTCCACTTT | CASSSVGGAWNSPLHF
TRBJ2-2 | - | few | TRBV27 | TGTGCCAGCCTCTCCCGCAGCACGAACACCGGGGAGCTGTTTTTT | CASLSRSTNTGELFF
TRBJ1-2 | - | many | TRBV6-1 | TGTGCCAGCAGGCTCTACTATGGCTACACCTTC | CASRLYYGYTF
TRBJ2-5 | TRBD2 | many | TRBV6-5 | TGTGCCAGCAGTTACTCGATTCTAGCGGGGGGCCAAGAGACCCAGTACTTC | CASSYSILAGGQETQYF
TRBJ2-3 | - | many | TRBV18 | TGTGCCAGCTCACCACTGGGTAGCACAGATACGCAGTATTTT | CASSPLGSTDTQYF
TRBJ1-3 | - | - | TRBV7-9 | TGTGCCAGCAGCTTTCCGGAACAATCTGGAAACACCATATATTTT | CASSFPEQSGNTIYF
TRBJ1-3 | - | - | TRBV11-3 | TGTGCCAGCAGCTTCGCCGGGACGGCTGGAAACACCATATATTTT | CASSFAGTAGNTIYF
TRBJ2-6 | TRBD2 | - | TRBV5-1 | TGCGCCAGCAGTCAGCCGGGACTAGCGGGGTCCGGGGCCAACGTCCTGACTTTC | CASSQPGLAGSGANVLTF
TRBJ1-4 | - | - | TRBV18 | TGTGCCAGCTCACAGGACGGGGGTAATGAAAAACTGTTTTTT | CASSQDGGNEKLFF
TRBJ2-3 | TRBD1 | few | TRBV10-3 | TGTGCCATCAGGGACCCGGACAGGGGGGCAGATACGCAGTATTTT | CAIRDPDRGADTQYF
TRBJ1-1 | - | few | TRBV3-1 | TGTGCCAGCAGCTGGGCTTCGAACACTGAAGCTTTCTTT | CASSWASNTEAFF
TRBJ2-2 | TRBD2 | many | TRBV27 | TGTGCCAGCAGTCTGGTGGGTAGCGGGGGAAACGGGGAGCTGTTTTTT | CASSLVGSGGNGELFF
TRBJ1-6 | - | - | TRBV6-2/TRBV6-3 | TGTGCCAGCAGTTACCTGGGCCCGAGGTCACCCCTCCACTTT | CASSYLGPRSPLHF
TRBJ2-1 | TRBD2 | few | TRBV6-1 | TGTGCCAGCAGTGATTTCCCCCGGGAGGTGTACAATGAGCAGTTCTTC | CASSDFPREVYNEQFF
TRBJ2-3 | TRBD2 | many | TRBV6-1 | TGTGCCACCGTTAGCGGGTACGGCACAGATACGCAGTATTTT | CATVSGYGTDTQYF
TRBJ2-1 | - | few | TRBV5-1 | TGCGCCAGCCTACACCGGCACCGGTTCTTC | CASLHRHRFF
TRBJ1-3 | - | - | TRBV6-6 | TGTGCCAGCAGTTACTCGAGGGGTACAGGAAACACCATATATTTT | CASSYSRGTGNTIYF
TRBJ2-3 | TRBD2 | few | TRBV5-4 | TGTGCCAGCAGCTGGGGGACTAGCGAGGATACGCAGTATTTT | CASSWGTSEDTQYF
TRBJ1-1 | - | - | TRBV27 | TGTGCCAGCAGTTTCTCGGCCGGGATCATGAACACTGAAGCTTTCTTT | CASSFSAGIMNTEAFF
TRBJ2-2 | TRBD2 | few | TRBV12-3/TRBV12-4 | TGTGCCAGCAGTCCCACCCAGCGGGGGTTGGCCACCGGGGAGCTGTTTTTT | CASSPTQRGLATGELFF
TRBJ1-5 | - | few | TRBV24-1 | TGTGCCACCAGTGAGCGCGGGGAGCAGCCCCAGCATTTT | CATSERGEQPQHF
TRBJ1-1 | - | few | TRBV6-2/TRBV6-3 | TGTGCCAGCAGTTTAGCCGTCGGACTGTTCGGAGGTGAAGCTTTCTTT | CASSLAVGLFGGEAFF
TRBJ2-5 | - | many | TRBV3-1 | TGTGCCAGCAGCCCCCTTCTTGGGATGCAAGAGACCCAGTACTTC | CASSPLLGMQETQYF
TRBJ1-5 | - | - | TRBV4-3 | TGCGCCAGCAGCCAAGATCTGGTTGCTATCCAGCCCCAGCATTTT | CASSQDLVAIQPQHF
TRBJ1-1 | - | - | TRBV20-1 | TGCAGTGCCTTACAGGTCCAGAACACTGAAGCTTTCTTT | CSALQVQNTEAFF
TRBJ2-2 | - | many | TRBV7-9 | TGTGCCAGCAGCCCTGCCCCCGGCGGGGAGCTGTTTTTT | CASSPAPGGELFF
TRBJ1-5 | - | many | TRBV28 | TGTGCCAGCAGTTTACAGACCGGACATAGCAATCAGCCCCAGCATTTT | CASSLQTGHSNQPQHF
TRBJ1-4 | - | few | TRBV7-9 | TGTGCCAGCAGCCGATGGGAGAAGGGTGAAAAACTGTTTTTT | CASSRWEKGEKLFF
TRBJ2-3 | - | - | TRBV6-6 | TGTGCCAGCAGTCCCGTGGAGCGGGTTCAGGATACGCAGTATTTT | CASSPVERVQDTQYF
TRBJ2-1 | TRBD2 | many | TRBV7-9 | TGTGCCAGCAGCCCGGGACTAGCGGGGGCCGAGGGGTTCTTC | CASSPGLAGAEGFF
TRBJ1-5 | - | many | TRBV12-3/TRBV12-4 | TGTGCCAGCAGTTCAATGGATCAGCCCCAGCATTTT | CASSSMDQPQHF
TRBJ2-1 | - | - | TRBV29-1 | TGCAGCGTTGAACACGTGTTTAGTACCTACAATGAGCAGTTCTTC | CSVEHVFSTYNEQFF
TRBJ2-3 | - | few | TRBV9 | TGTGCCAGCAGCGTAGACAGACCGGGGGCAGATACGCAGTATTTT | CASSVDRPGADTQYF
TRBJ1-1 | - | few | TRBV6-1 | TGTGCCAGCAGTGACAAAGGACACCCCCGCGGCACTGAAGCTTTCTTT | CASSDKGHPRGTEAFF
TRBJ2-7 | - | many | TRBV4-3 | TGCGCCAGCAGCCAACAAACTAGAGACTACGAGCAGTACTTC | CASSQQTRDYEQYF
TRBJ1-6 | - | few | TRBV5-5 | TGTGCCAGCAGCTCACAGGGAAAGGATTCACCCCTCCACTTT | CASSSQGKDSPLHF
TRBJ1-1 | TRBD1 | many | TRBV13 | TGTGCCAGCAGCAGAGAGACAGGGATTGAAGCTTTCTTT | CASSRETGIEAFF
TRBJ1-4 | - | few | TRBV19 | TGTGCCAGCCACGGTGGGGATCACGAAAAACTGTTTTTT | CASHGGDHEKLFF
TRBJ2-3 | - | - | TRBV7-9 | TGTGCCAGCAGCCAAGGGGGACCCGGAGATACGCAGTATTTT | CASSQGGPGDTQYF
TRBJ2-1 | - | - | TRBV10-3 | TGTGCCATCAGGAACAGGGACTTGAAAGAGAATGAGCAGTTCTTC | CAIRNRDLKENEQFF
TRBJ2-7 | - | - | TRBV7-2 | TGTGCCAGCAGCTTGGCCGGGACCATACGGGACGAGCAGTACTTC | CASSLAGTIRDEQYF
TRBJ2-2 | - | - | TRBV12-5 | TGTGCTAGTGCCCCCGCCGCAGGGGCGAACACCGGGGAGCTGTTTTTT | CASAPAAGANTGELFF
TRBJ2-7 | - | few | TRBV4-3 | TGCGCCAGCAGCCAAGAGTTTGTGGCTACCTACGAGCAGTACTTC | CASSQEFVATYEQYF